This T cell receptor beta chain was sequenced for a study of Graves' ophthalmopathy and Graves' hyperthyroidism. This clonotype was observed many times. Patients newly diagnosed with hyperthyroidism, under 2 months' duration, were aged 18 to 65, the study reports. RNA transcripts provided the template for amplifying TCR beta CDR3 regions. Amplification began with first-round RT-PCR using HTBI primers, then second-round multiplex PCR was performed. TCRdb reprocessed the multiplex PCR reads with MiXCR, giving one entry per CDR3 protein. Seen here are some 350,000 distinct CDR3 sequences, approximately 18% observed once, and the top ten hold 2.4%. Losses at the gene ends were 5 bases for V and 0 bases for J; bases not matched to a gene: 14. This CDR3 is built from 18 residues. Germline V gives CDR1 MDHEN, CDR2 SYDVKM.

Sequencing input: peripheral blood. This TCR came from an adult woman with stable Graves' hyperthyroidism. This sequence joins TRBV28 and TRBJ2-7; 9 nucleotides align to TRBD2. The CDR3 loop reads CASSRFSVQTSGSYEQYF. The CDR3 region has the DNA TGTGCCAGCAGTCGCTTTTCGGTCCAGACTAGCGGCTCCTACGAGCAGTACTTC. Full variable domain (missing parts from reference TRBV28 and TRBJ2-7): DVKVTQSSRYLVKRTGEKVFLECVQDMDHENMFWYRQDPGLGLRLIYFSYDVKMKEKGDIPEGYSVSREKKERFSLILESASTNQTSMYLCASSRFSVQTSGSYEQYFGPGTRLTVT.